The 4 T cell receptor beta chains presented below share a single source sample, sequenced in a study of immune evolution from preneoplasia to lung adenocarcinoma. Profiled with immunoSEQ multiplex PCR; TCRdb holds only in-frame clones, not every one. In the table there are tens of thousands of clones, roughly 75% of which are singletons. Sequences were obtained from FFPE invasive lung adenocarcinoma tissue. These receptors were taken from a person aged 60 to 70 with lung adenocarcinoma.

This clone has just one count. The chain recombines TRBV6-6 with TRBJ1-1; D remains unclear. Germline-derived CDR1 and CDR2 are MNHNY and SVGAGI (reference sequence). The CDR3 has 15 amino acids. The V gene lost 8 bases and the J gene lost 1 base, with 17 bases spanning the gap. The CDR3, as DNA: TGTGCCAGCGCGGATTTTTACGGGGAGAACACTGAAGCTTTCTTT. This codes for CASADFYGENTEAFF.

CDR3 in DNA: TGTGCCAGCAGTGACTCCGTGGGCAGGGTTACAGATGAGCAGTTCTTC. This translates into CASSDSVGRVTDEQFF. The rearrangement uses TRBV6-4 and TRBJ2-1; D perhaps matches TRBD1 (5 bases). The CDR3 is made up of 16 amino acids. In germline, CDR1 is MRHNA, CDR2 SNTAGT. Trimming cost V 0 bases and J 8 bases, with 17 bases left between them.

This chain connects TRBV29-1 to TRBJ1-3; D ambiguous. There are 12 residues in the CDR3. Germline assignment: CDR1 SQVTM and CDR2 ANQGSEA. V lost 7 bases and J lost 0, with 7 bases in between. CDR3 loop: CSASSSGNTIYF. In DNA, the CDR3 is TGCAGCGCCTCGTCCTCTGGAAACACCATATATTTT.

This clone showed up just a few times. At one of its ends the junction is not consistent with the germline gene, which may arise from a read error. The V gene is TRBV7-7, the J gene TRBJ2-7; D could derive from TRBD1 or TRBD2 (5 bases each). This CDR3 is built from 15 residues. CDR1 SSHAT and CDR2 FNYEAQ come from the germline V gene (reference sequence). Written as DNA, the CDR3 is TGTGCTAGCAGCCATGGCCCGGGGCTCGGGTACGAGCAGTACTTC. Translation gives CASSHGPGLGYEQYF.